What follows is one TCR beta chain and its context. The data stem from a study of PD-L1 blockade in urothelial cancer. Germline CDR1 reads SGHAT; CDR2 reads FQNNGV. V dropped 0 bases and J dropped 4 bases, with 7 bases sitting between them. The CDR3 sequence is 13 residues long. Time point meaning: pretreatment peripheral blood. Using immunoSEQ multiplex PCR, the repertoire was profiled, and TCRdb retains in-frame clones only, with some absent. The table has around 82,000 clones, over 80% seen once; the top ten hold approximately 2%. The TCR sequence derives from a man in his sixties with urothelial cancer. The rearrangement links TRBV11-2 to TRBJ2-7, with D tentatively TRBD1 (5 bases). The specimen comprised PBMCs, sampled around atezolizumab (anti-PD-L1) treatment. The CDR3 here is CASSLDTGYEQYF. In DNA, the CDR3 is TGTGCCAGCAGCTTAGATACAGGATACGAGCAGTACTTC. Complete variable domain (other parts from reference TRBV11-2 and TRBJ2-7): EAGVAQSPRYKIIEKRQSVAFWCNPISGHATLYWYQQILGQGPKLLIQFQNNGVVDDSQLPKDRFSAERLKGVDSTLKIQPAKLEDSAVYLCASSLDTGYEQYFGPGTRLTVT.